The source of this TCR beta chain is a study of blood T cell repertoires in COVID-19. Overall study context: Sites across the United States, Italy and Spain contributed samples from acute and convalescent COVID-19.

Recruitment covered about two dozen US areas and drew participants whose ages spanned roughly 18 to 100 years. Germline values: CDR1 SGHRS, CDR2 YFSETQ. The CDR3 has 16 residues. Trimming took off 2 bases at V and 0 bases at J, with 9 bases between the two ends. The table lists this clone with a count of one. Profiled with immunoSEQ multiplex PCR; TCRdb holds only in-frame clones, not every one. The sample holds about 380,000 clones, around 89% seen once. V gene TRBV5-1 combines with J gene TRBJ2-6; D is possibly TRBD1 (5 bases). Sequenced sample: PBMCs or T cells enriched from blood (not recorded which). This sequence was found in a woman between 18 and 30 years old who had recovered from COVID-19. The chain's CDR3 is CASSLVQDSGANVLTF. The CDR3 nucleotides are TGCGCCAGCAGCTTAGTACAGGACTCTGGGGCCAACGTCCTGACTTTC.